These T cell receptor beta chains were read from a single sample in a study of B cell selection in AIRE deficiency. The table came from immunoSEQ multiplex PCR; TCRdb's copy has only in-frame clones and leaves some out. The table has 20,000 to 25,000 clones, about 94% seen once; the top ten hold just under 2%. Sequenced sample: Tregs sorted from PBMCs. The receptors were gathered from a human donor with AIRE deficiency. The CDR3 runs from the conserved cysteine through the conserved F or W. Fields, in order: CDR3 DNA, CDR3 protein, clone size, D gene, J gene, V gene. The D gene is left open where the match is weak. Expanded clones get a size class; other rows say once, few or many, or leave the size out.

CDR3 DNA: TGTGCCAGCAGCCTGAAAGACTATCAGCCCCAGCATTTT
CDR3 protein: CASSLKDYQPQHF
clone size: .
D gene: .
J gene: TRBJ1-5
V gene: TRBV6-1

CDR3 DNA: TGTGCCAGCAGTTACTCGGTTAGAGCCAAAAACATTCAGTACTTC
CDR3 protein: CASSYSVRAKNIQYF
clone size: .
D gene: .
J gene: TRBJ2-4
V gene: TRBV6-5

CDR3 DNA: TGTGCCAGCAGCTTAGGGGGCCTCCTAGACACAGATACGCAGTATTTT
CDR3 protein: CASSLGGLLDTDTQYF
clone size: .
D gene: .
J gene: TRBJ2-3
V gene: TRBV11-3

CDR3 DNA: TGTGCCAGCAGTTTCGCATGGAACACCGGGGAGCTGTTTTTT
CDR3 protein: CASSFAWNTGELFF
clone size: .
D gene: .
J gene: TRBJ2-2
V gene: TRBV27

CDR3 DNA: TGTGCCACCAGCAGAGATCGGGGCCCACAAAGGATTCAGTACTTC
CDR3 protein: CATSRDRGPQRIQYF
clone size: .
D gene: .
J gene: TRBJ2-4
V gene: TRBV15

CDR3 DNA: TGTGCCAGCAGCCCTGGGGACAGGAGACAGCCCCAGCATTTT
CDR3 protein: CASSPGDRRQPQHF
clone size: .
D gene: TRBD1
J gene: TRBJ1-5
V gene: TRBV7-9

CDR3 DNA: TGCGCCAGCAGCTTCCAGAACTCTGGGGCCAACGTCCTGACTTTC
CDR3 protein: CASSFQNSGANVLTF
clone size: .
D gene: .
J gene: TRBJ2-6
V gene: TRBV5-1

CDR3 DNA: TGTGCCAGCAGCGCCAGGGGACAGTGGGTTATGGATACGCAGTATTTT
CDR3 protein: CASSARGQWVMDTQYF
clone size: .
D gene: TRBD1
J gene: TRBJ2-3
V gene: TRBV9

CDR3 DNA: TGCGCCAGCAGCCGAAATAAAAACATTCAGTACTTC
CDR3 protein: CASSRNKNIQYF
clone size: .
D gene: .
J gene: TRBJ2-4
V gene: TRBV5-1

CDR3 DNA: TGTGCCAGCAGCGTGGCGGGAGAGAATGAGCAGTTCTTC
CDR3 protein: CASSVAGENEQFF
clone size: .
D gene: TRBD2
J gene: TRBJ2-1
V gene: TRBV7-3

CDR3 DNA: TGTGCCAGCAGTTACTCACAGGGGTACGGCTACACCTTC
CDR3 protein: CASSYSQGYGYTF
clone size: .
D gene: TRBD1
J gene: TRBJ1-2
V gene: TRBV6-5

CDR3 DNA: TGCGCCAGCAGCCAAGCCCATAGCACAGATACGCAGTATTTT
CDR3 protein: CASSQAHSTDTQYF
clone size: .
D gene: .
J gene: TRBJ2-3
V gene: TRBV4-3

CDR3 DNA: TGTGCCAGCAGTGAACGCCTTAAGGGTCGGGGAAACATTCAGTACTTC
CDR3 protein: CASSERLKGRGNIQYF
clone size: .
D gene: .
J gene: TRBJ2-4
V gene: TRBV28

CDR3 DNA: TGTGCCAGCAGTCATCCACTGCAGGGGGTCTCTCAGCCCCAGCATTTT
CDR3 protein: CASSHPLQGVSQPQHF
clone size: once
D gene: TRBD1
J gene: TRBJ1-5
V gene: TRBV6-6

CDR3 DNA: TGCGCCAGCAGCCAAGATCGGGCATCTTATGGCAAAAACATTCAGTACTTC
CDR3 protein: CASSQDRASYGKNIQYF
clone size: once
D gene: .
J gene: TRBJ2-4
V gene: TRBV4-3